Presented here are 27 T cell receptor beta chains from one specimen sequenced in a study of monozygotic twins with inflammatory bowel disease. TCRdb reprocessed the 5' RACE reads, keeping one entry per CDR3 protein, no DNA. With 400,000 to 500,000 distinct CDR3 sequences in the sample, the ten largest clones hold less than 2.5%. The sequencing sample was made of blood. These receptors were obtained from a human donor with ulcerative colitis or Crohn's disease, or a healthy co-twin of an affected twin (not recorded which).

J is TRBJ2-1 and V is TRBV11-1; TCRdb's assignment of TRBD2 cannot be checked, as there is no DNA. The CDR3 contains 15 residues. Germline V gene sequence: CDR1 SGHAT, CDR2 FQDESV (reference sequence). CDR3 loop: CASTPTSGSVHEQFF.

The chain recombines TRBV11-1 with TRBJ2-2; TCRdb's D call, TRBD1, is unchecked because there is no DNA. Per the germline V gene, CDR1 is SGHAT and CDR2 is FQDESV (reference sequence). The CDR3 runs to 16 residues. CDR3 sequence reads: CASTIAGGASTGELFF.

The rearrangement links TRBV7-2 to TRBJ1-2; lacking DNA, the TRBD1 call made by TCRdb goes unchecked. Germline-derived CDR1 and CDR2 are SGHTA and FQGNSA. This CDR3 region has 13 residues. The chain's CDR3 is CASSSPGGDGYTF.

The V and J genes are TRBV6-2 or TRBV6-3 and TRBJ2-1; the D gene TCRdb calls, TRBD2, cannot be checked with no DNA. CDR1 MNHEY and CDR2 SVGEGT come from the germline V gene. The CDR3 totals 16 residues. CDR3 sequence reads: CATKHSGLATYNEQFF.

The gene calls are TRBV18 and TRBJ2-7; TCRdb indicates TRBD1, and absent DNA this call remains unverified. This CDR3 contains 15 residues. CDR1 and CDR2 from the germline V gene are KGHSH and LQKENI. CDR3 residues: CASSPTRQDTYEQYF.

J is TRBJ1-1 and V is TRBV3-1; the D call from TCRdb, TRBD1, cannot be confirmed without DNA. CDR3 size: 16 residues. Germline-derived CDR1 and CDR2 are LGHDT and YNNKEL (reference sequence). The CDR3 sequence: CASSQVGTATNTEAFF.

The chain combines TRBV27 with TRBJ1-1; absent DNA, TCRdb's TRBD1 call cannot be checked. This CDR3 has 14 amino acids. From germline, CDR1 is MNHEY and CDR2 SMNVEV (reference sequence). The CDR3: CASSLMSGRTEAFF.

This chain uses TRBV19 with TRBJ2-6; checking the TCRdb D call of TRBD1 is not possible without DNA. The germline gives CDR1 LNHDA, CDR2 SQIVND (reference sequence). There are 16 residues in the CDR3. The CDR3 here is CASSSTGLAGANVLTF.

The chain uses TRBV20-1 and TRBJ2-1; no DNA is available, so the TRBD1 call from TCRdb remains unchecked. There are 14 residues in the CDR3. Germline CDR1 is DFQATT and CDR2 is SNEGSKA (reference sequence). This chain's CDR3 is CSARRTTAYNEQFF.

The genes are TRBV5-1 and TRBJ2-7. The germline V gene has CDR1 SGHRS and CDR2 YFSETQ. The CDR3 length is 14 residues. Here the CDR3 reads CASSLNTAPYEQYF.

CDR3 loop: CASSTDSEQFF. This chain links TRBV5-1 with TRBJ2-1. Looked up from germline, CDR1 is SGHRS and CDR2 is YFSETQ. The CDR3 runs 11 residues.

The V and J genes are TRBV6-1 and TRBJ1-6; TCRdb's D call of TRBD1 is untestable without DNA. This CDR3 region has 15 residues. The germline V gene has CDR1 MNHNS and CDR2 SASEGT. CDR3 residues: CASSHGAGGSSPLHF.

CDR3 protein: CASSFYPSGGYEQYF. The chain recombines TRBV7-2 with TRBJ2-7; the TCRdb call, TRBD2, lacks DNA for checking. This CDR3 contains 15 residues. The germline V gene encodes CDR1 SGHTA and CDR2 FQGNSA. The whole variable domain, filled in from reference TRBV7-2 and TRBJ2-7, reads GAGVSQSPSNKVTEKGKDVELRCDPISGHTALYWYRQSLGQGLEFLIYFQGNSAPDKSGLPSDRFSAERTGGSVSTLTIQRTQQEDSAVYLCASSFYPSGGYEQYFGPGTRLTVT.

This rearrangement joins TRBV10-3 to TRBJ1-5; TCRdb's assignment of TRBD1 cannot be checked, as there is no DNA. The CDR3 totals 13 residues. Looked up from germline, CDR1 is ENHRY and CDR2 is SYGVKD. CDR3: CAISESVGGAQHF.

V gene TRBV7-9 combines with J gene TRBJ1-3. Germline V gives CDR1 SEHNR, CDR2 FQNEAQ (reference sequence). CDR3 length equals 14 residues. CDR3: CASSSGLSGNTIYF.

CDR3 region: CASSPYFGAETQYF. The rearrangement uses TRBV27 and TRBJ2-5; TCRdb's D gene call, TRBD1, goes unchecked for lack of DNA. The CDR3 totals 14 residues. The germline gives CDR1 MNHEY, CDR2 SMNVEV (reference sequence).

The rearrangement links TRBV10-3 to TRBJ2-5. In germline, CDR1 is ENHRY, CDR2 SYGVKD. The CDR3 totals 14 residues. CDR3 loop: CAISAKRDRETQYF.

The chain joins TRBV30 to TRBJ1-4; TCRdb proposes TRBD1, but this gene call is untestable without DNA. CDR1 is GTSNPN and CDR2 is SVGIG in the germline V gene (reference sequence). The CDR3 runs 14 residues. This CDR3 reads CAWSEPPGSRKLFF.

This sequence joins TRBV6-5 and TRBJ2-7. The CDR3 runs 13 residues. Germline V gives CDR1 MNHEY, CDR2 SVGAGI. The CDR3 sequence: CASRTELSYEQYF.

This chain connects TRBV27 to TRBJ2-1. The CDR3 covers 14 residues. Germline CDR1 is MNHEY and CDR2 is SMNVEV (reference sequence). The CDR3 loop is CASSSPRGQNEQFF.

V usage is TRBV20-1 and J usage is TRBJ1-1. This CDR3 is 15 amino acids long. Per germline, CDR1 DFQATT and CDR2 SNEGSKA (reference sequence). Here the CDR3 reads CSARDHIRGNTEAFF.

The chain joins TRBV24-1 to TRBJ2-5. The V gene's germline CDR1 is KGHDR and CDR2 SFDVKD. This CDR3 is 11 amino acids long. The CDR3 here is CATSVGETQYF.

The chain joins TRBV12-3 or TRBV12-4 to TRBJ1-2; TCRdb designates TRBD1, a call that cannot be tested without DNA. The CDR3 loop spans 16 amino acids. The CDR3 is CASSHYKTGLDYGYTF.

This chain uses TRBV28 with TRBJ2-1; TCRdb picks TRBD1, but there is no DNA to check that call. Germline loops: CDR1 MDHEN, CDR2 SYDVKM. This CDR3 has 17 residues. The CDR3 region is CASSPPPTGPLYNEQFF.

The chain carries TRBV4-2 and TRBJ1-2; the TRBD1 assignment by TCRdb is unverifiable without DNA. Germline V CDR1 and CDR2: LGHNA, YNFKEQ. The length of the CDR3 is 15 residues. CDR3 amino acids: CASSQEGADNYGYTF.

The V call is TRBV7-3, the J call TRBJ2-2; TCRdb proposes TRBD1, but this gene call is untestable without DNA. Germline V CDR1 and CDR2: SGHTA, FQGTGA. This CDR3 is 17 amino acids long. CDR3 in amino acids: CASSFHQGRLNTGELFF.

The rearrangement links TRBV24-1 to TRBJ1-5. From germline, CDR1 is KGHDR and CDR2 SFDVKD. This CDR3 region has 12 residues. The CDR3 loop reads CATERTNQPQHF.